The entry that follows covers one TCR beta chain sequence. No antigen is known for it. V dropped 2 bases and J dropped 3 bases, with 1 base sitting between them. The CDR3 loop spans 11 amino acids. From germline, CDR1 is MNHNS and CDR2 SASEGT. The table came from immunoSEQ multiplex PCR; TCRdb's copy has only in-frame clones and leaves some out. Of 95,000 to 110,000 clones in the sample, 80% to 90% were seen once. This sample stems from a study of graft-versus-host responses after intestinal transplantation. Background on the study: Grafts that recipients had were multivisceral, liver-intestinal, or isolated intestinal transplants. Tacrolimus plus steroids were given to all recipients for approximately three years, preceded by anti-thymocyte globulin induction. General study points: HvG clone declines early post-transplant were associated with peak circulating GvH levels. The recipient marrow held GvH clones, and some of them showed up first in ileum or blood.

This material consisted of unstimulated CD4+ T cells sorted from spleen or lymph node cells, taken before transplant. The source is a human donor who was the organ donor for an intestinal transplant. The chain has TRBV6-1 and TRBJ1-2; no definite D call. CDR3 sequence (DNA): TGTGCCAGCAGTGAACACTATGGCTACACCTTC. Translation gives CASSEHYGYTF.